This entry concerns a single T cell receptor beta chain. Trimming removed 4 bases at V and 5 bases at J, with 16 bases between. The CDR3 totals 15 residues. The germline gives CDR1 SGHDT, CDR2 YYEEEE. This entry is derived from a study of cytomegalovirus exposure and HLA in healthy donors. Use of 60 Vbeta and 13 Jbeta primers characterized the PCR. Generated by immunoSEQ multiplex PCR, the TCRdb table keeps only in-frame clones and is missing some. The specimen's table records some 39,000 clones. The sample taken for sequencing was PBMCs. The clonotype originates from a woman aged 25-40 years in good health and CMV-seropositive. This chain links TRBV5-6 with TRBJ1-5, with D possibly being TRBD1 (6 bases). CDR3 loop: CASSRTVIGDQPQHF. CDR3 bases: TGTGCCAGCAGCCGGACAGTTATAGGCGATCAGCCCCAGCATTTT. The complete variable domain, with remaining parts taken from reference TRBV5-6 and TRBJ1-5, reads DAGVTQSPTHLIKTRGQQVTLRCSPKSGHDTVSWYQQALGQGPQFIFQYYEEEERQRGNFPDRFSGHQFPNYSSELNVNALLLGDSALYLCASSRTVIGDQPQHFGDGTRLSIL.